Below, one T cell receptor beta chain is given with its context. Its specific antigen is unknown. No much larger clone exists at a distance of one base, and base qualities are not known. The germline V gene (reference sequence) sets CDR1 to MNHEY and CDR2 to SMNVEV. The V and J ends are trimmed by 3 bases and 4 bases, leaving 15 bases between them. The CDR3 numbers 16 residues from cysteine through phenylalanine. This entry keeps only the CDR3 DNA: 48 bases, framed from base 1. The source of the sample is a study of cytomegalovirus exposure and HLA in healthy donors (dated by TCRdb to about 2017). Context from the whole study: According to a later analysis, the roughly 130 validation repertoires were produced on the same platform as the 666 repertoires of the first cohort. In addition to the first cohort of 666 subjects, a separate validation cohort of over 90 different subjects was used. The study combined high-throughput TCR immunosequencing, statistical association of individual TCRs with disease status, and machine learning to predict cytomegalovirus infection status. The aim of the study was to test whether cataloging public T cell receptors could identify signatures of past pathogen exposure.

Overall study results and their limits: Of the cluster scores, about 94% were above 0 in a later analysis, which found that TCRs clustered in the first cohort also tended to co-occur in the 95 to 150 validation repertoires. A few of the identified cytomegalovirus-associated TCR beta chains were confirmed in vitro to be specific for cytomegalovirus antigens. The study gave a list of under 200 TCR beta chains associated with cytomegalovirus. Most TCR sequences were observed very rarely across donors, whereas some public TCRs were present in many individuals. Cytomegalovirus status was reported to be diagnosed by the classifier with high specificity and sensitivity in both the original and validation cohorts. The authors suggested that the approach could potentially be generalized to other disease states and immunological phenotypes. A later analysis had no HLA typing for the validation cohort, so co-occurrence there was scored across all 130 or so repertoires.

The receptor library was made with the immunoSEQ multiplex PCR assay. The study's own analysis went as follows. A statistical classification framework was developed to diagnose cytomegalovirus status using the catalog of TCR beta chain sequences. As stored in TCRdb, this immuneACCESS dataset retains in-frame rearrangements with V and J assigned. A fraction of the clones does not appear; measured against another copy, unresolved V genes explain less than half of the discrepancy, and the remainder lacks a known reason. V, J and clone size derive from that table, while D and trimming were established from the DNA sequence. This sample comprises some 180,000 clones, 86% of them detected only once. The top ten constitute 6.5% to 7.5% of the sample. The donors belonged to the validation cohort of approximately 130 subjects, which was separate from the approximately 700-subject first cohort.

The specimen was PBMCs. This receptor was taken from a man between 25 and 39 years old in good health and CMV-seropositive. This receptor chain uses TRBV27 and TRBJ2-2, with TRBD1 tentatively as D gene (6 bases match). The DNA sequence is TGTGCCAGCAGTTTGGTCCACAGGGTGGGCACCGGGGAGCTGTTTTTT. This encodes CASSLVHRVGTGELFF.